One and the same sample provided the 29 T cell receptor beta chains below, sequenced in a study of radiotherapy plus CTLA-4 blockade in lung cancer. Sequencing was performed with immunoSEQ multiplex PCR; in TCRdb, only in-frame clones are kept and a portion is missing. Of approximately 57,000 clones in the sample, just under 85% were seen once. The sequenced sample was peripheral blood, obtained from a patient treated with radiotherapy plus ipilimumab. The receptors were sampled from a human donor with non-small cell lung cancer whose response to radiotherapy plus ipilimumab could not be evaluated.

The chain uses TRBV9 and TRBJ2-3; D unclear. V was cut by 3 bases and J by 0 bases, with 2 bases left in between. Germline V gives CDR1 SGDLS, CDR2 YYNGEE. This CDR3 is built from 12 residues. CDR3 protein: CASSASTDTQYF. The DNA for the CDR3 is TGTGCCAGCAGCGCGAGCACAGATACGCAGTATTTT.

CDR3 in DNA: TGTGCCAGCAGTGAATTAGGCGGGAGGAGCTCCTACAATGAGCAGTTCTTC. It specifies CASSELGGRSSYNEQFF. The chain employs TRBV25-1 and TRBJ2-1; 8 bases are a match to TRBD2. The CDR3 has 17 amino acids. Germline assignment: CDR1 MGHDK and CDR2 SYGVNS. V shed 1 base and J 0 bases; nucleotides not matched to a gene: 5.

The V gene is TRBV7-6, the J gene TRBJ2-2; 8 bases align to TRBD2. Germline loops: CDR1 SGHVS, CDR2 FNYEAQ. The CDR3 contains 18 residues. V trimming: 4 bases; J trimming: 3 bases; junction bases outside the gene matches: 13. CDR3 region: CASSSPGRGDVYTGELFF. In DNA form, the CDR3 reads TGTGCCAGCAGCTCCCCCGGGCGGGGGGATGTTTACACCGGGGAGCTGTTTTTT.

In the case of this clone: The same CDR3 arises from other DNA sequences in this sample as well. This rearrangement joins TRBV6-5 to TRBJ1-2; 10 nucleotides match TRBD1. The junction had 2 bases not matched to a gene; V was cut back by 2 bases and J by 5 bases. Germline CDR1 is MNHEY and CDR2 is SVGAGI. This CDR3 is 14 amino acids long. The CDR3 DNA follows: TGTGCCAGCAGTTACAGGACAGGGGGATATGGCTACACCTTC. It specifies CASSYRTGGYGYTF.

The CDR3: CASSLSSLAGGEQYF. In DNA form, the CDR3 reads TGTGCCAGCAGCTTATCGTCGCTAGCGGGAGGCGAGCAGTACTTC. The chain recombines TRBV7-6 with TRBJ2-7; 11 nucleotides align to TRBD2. Trimming at V came to 2 bases and at J to 6 bases, leaving 6 bases not matched to a gene. The CDR3 runs 15 residues. Germline CDR1 is SGHVS and CDR2 is FNYEAQ.

The gene calls are TRBV5-6 and TRBJ2-2; a possible D gene is TRBD2 (5 bases). Trimming left V 4 bases short and J 2 bases short, with 15 bases between. This CDR3 spans 16 amino acids. CDR1 is SGHDT and CDR2 is YYEEEE in the germline V gene. The CDR3 sequence is CASSPRWSGNTGELFF. CDR3 DNA: TGTGCCAGCAGCCCCCGATGGAGCGGTAACACCGGGGAGCTGTTTTTT.

The chain employs TRBV27 and TRBJ2-7, with 8 nucleotides matching TRBD1. Germline V gene lookup returns CDR1 MNHEY and CDR2 SMNVEV (reference sequence). The CDR3 spans 14 residues. Trimming at V came to 2 bases and at J to 2 bases, leaving 2 bases not matched to a gene. The CDR3 protein is CASSLGQGTYEQYF. The CDR3 DNA sequence: TGTGCCAGCAGTTTAGGACAGGGCACCTACGAGCAGTACTTC.

The J gene is TRBJ1-2, the V gene TRBV7-2; TRBD1 aligns across 7 bases. CDR3 length: 14 residues. Trimming removed 5 bases from V and 4 bases from J; junction bases left unmatched: 7. The germline V gene encodes CDR1 SGHTA and CDR2 FQGNSA. The CDR3 spells CASSPGQTFYGYTF. CDR3 in DNA: TGTGCCAGCAGCCCGGGACAGACATTCTATGGCTACACCTTC. The entire variable domain, with the rest obtained from reference TRBV7-2 and TRBJ1-2, is as follows: GAGVSQSPSNKVTEKGKDVELRCDPISGHTALYWYRQSLGQGLEFLIYFQGNSAPDKSGLPSDRFSAERTGGSVSTLTIQRTQQEDSAVYLCASSPGQTFYGYTFGSGTRLTVV.

This clone has only one observation. This rearrangement joins TRBV4-3 to TRBJ2-1; 10 bases line up with TRBD1. This CDR3 has 21 residues. V trimming: 3 bases; J trimming: 3 bases; junction bases outside the gene matches: 20. Germline CDR1 reads LGHNA; CDR2 reads YSLEER. As DNA, the CDR3 is TGCGCCAGCAGCCACCGGCTCGGACAGGGGGGACCCGAAGGGCTCTACAATGAGCAGTTCTTC. This codes for CASSHRLGQGGPEGLYNEQFF.

This sequence joins TRBV9 and TRBJ2-1, with 11 bases lining up with TRBD1. This CDR3 is built from 17 residues. J was trimmed by 0 bases and V by 3 bases; bases with no gene match: 5. CDR1 is SGDLS and CDR2 is YYNGEE in the germline V gene. Written as DNA, the CDR3 is TGTGCCAGCAGCGCCCGGACAGGGGGCCGCTCCTACAATGAGCAGTTCTTC. Its protein is CASSARTGGRSYNEQFF.

The V call is TRBV7-8, the J call TRBJ2-5, with 13 bases fitting TRBD2. Germline trimming cut 5 bases from V and 4 bases from J; bases unmatched to any gene: 7. CDR1 is SGHVS and CDR2 is FQNEAQ in the germline V gene. The CDR3 length is 16 residues. CDR3 protein: CASSPSRLAGGETQYF. The DNA for the CDR3 is TGTGCCAGCAGCCCAAGTAGACTAGCGGGAGGAGAGACCCAGTACTTC.

This clone has only one observation. V is TRBV28 and J is TRBJ1-2, with D hard to call. The CDR3 is 15 residues long. V was cut by 4 bases and J by 6 bases, with 18 bases left in between. Germline V gene lookup returns CDR1 MDHEN and CDR2 SYDVKM. Written as DNA, the CDR3 is TGTGCCAGCAGTTCCGGGGAGGAGAGAGATGATGGCTACACCTTC. Encoded protein: CASSSGEERDDGYTF.

This clone has just a few counts. The J gene is TRBJ2-7, the V gene TRBV6-6; tentative D call: TRBD1 (6 bases). Per germline, CDR1 MNHNY and CDR2 SVGAGI (reference sequence). This CDR3 spans 13 amino acids. Trimming stripped 7 bases from V and 2 bases from J, with 12 bases between. For the CDR3, the DNA is TGTGCCAGCACCAGGGACACTACCTACGAGCAGTACTTC. As protein: CASTRDTTYEQYF.

J is TRBJ2-7 and V is TRBV10-3, with 7 bases that match TRBD1. CDR3 length: 15 amino acids. The trim removed 5 bases at V and 0 bases at J, leaving 7 bases unmatched. The germline gives CDR1 ENHRY, CDR2 SYGVKD. The CDR3 protein is CAISFSDRSSYEQYF. The CDR3, as DNA: TGTGCCATCAGTTTTTCGGACAGGTCCTCCTACGAGCAGTACTTC.

The rearrangement uses TRBV27 and TRBJ2-5; 7 nucleotides line up with TRBD1. The V and J ends lost 10 bases and 2 bases, in that order; junction bases with no gene match: 7. The V gene's germline CDR1 is MNHEY and CDR2 SMNVEV (reference sequence). This CDR3 region has 13 residues. The CDR3 sequence: CATKRQGQETQYF. CDR3 DNA: TGTGCCACCAAAAGACAGGGACAAGAGACCCAGTACTTC.

This chain connects TRBV5-1 to TRBJ2-1, with 10 bases fitting TRBD2. The ends lost 4 bases at V and 4 bases at J; junction bases unmatched: 5. Germline assignment: CDR1 SGHRS and CDR2 YFSETQ. The CDR3 has 15 amino acids. CDR3 sequence reads: CASSLGTSAYNEQFF. CDR3 DNA: TGCGCCAGCAGCCTAGGGACTAGCGCGTACAATGAGCAGTTCTTC.

The chain uses TRBV19 and TRBJ1-5; 9 positions agree with TRBD1. Germline values: CDR1 LNHDA, CDR2 SQIVND (reference sequence). The CDR3 has 13 amino acids. J gave up 6 bases and V 10 bases, and 7 bases lay outside the gene matches. Written as DNA, the CDR3 is TGTGCCACCGAAGGACAGGGGCGTCAGCCCCAGCATTTT. It is translated as CATEGQGRQPQHF.

The gene calls are TRBV7-2 and TRBJ1-2, with 7 bases lining up with TRBD1. The V and J ends lost 6 bases and 4 bases, in that order; junction bases with no gene match: 11. The CDR3 is 15 residues long. Per germline, CDR1 SGHTA and CDR2 FQGNSA. The CDR3 sequence is CASSRTGLNTYGYTF. CDR3 DNA: TGTGCCAGCAGTCGGACAGGTCTCAATACCTATGGCTACACCTTC.

The V gene is TRBV7-2, the J gene TRBJ2-5, with D tentatively TRBD2 (5 bases). Trimming removed 0 bases at V and 4 bases at J, with 12 bases between. This CDR3 spans 15 amino acids. Germline assignment: CDR1 SGHTA and CDR2 FQGNSA. In DNA form, the CDR3 reads TGTGCCAGCAGCTTAGCGGGAGTGGGAGCAGAGACCCAGTACTTC. Amino acids: CASSLAGVGAETQYF.

This rearrangement joins TRBV14 to TRBJ2-2; 11 bases map to TRBD2. In germline, CDR1 is SGHDN, CDR2 FVKESK. The CDR3 totals 20 residues. V lost 7 bases to trimming and J lost 4 bases; unmatched junction nucleotides: 20. The CDR3 DNA sequence: TGTGCCAGCACCGATACACCCCTTACTAGCGGGAGCTGGGGCACCGGGGAGCTGTTTTTT. The encoded protein is CASTDTPLTSGSWGTGELFF.

This chain joins TRBV4-3 and TRBJ1-1; D not resolved. V was clipped by 5 bases and J by 0 bases, with 19 bases between them. The CDR3 is 17 residues long. Germline CDR1 and CDR2: LGHNA and YSLEER. CDR3: CASSLHSQFQLNTEAFF. CDR3 DNA sequence: TGCGCCAGCAGCTTACATTCCCAGTTCCAACTGAACACTGAAGCTTTCTTT.

The chain combines TRBV7-9 with TRBJ2-3; 12 bases are a match to TRBD2. CDR1 is SEHNR and CDR2 is FQNEAQ in the germline V gene (reference sequence). V dropped 5 bases and J dropped 2; count of bases not matched to a gene: 11. This CDR3 region has 18 residues. The CDR3 DNA reads as TGTGCCAGCAGCCTTACCTTTTCTAGCGGGAGGGCCACAGATACGCAGTATTTT. Amino acid sequence: CASSLTFSSGRATDTQYF.

Only a few counts were recorded for this clone. CDR3 in amino acids: CAWSAPVFFGGPKRQYF. The CDR3 DNA sequence: TGTGCCTGGAGTGCCCCCGTGTTTTTCGGAGGGCCTAAGAGGCAGTACTTC. V is TRBV30 and J is TRBJ2-7, with a weak D call TRBD2 (6 bases). Trimming left V 1 base short and J 9 bases short, with 28 bases between. CDR3 length: 17 amino acids. Germline values: CDR1 GTSNPN, CDR2 SVGIG (reference sequence).

This clone was counted once. The chain couples TRBV9 to TRBJ2-3, with 12 bases identical to TRBD2. Germline V CDR1 and CDR2: SGDLS, YYNGEE. V lost 2 bases, J lost 1 base, and 14 bases stayed unmatched. The CDR3 totals 20 residues. CDR3 loop: CASSVTTPSGGARGTDTQYF. The CDR3 DNA sequence: TGTGCCAGCAGCGTCACCACCCCTAGCGGGGGGGCGAGGGGCACAGATACGCAGTATTTT.

The V and J genes are TRBV30 and TRBJ2-1, with 7 bases that match TRBD1. Unmatched junction bases numbered 12, after V lost 4 bases and J lost 12 bases. This CDR3 contains 13 residues. Germline CDR1 reads GTSNPN; CDR2 reads SVGIG (reference sequence). The CDR3 loop is CAWTLTGAGGQFF. The CDR3, as DNA: TGTGCCTGGACTCTAACAGGGGCAGGGGGGCAGTTCTTC. The complete variable domain, with remaining parts taken from reference TRBV30 and TRBJ2-1, reads SQTIHQWPATLVQPVGSPLSLECTVEGTSNPNLYWYRQAAGRGLQLLFYSVGIGQISSEVPQNLSASRPQDRQFILSSKKLLLSDSGFYLCAWTLTGAGGQFFGPGTRLTVL.

The chain uses TRBV10-2 and TRBJ2-7; D call uncertain. The CDR3 has 11 residues. Germline CDR1 WSHSY, CDR2 SAAADI. The V gene lost 4 bases and the J gene lost 3 bases, with 4 bases spanning the gap. The CDR3 DNA is TGCGCCAGCAGTGCCTACTACGAGCAGTACTTC. Translating it yields CASSAYYEQYF.

V usage is TRBV6-1 and J usage is TRBJ2-1; 12 bases are shared with TRBD2. This CDR3 region has 15 residues. The V segment lost 2 bases and the J segment 8 bases; nucleotides outside the gene matches: 4. CDR1 MNHNS and CDR2 SASEGT come from the germline V gene. In nucleotides, the CDR3 is TGTGCCAGCAGTGAACTAGCGGGGGGGCCCTATGAGCAGTTCTTC. It yields the protein CASSELAGGPYEQFF.

The chain recombines TRBV27 with TRBJ2-7; TRBD2 matches at 8 bases. The CDR3 totals 14 residues. V was clipped by 5 bases and J by 3 bases; unmatched bases: 6. Germline V CDR1 and CDR2: MNHEY, SMNVEV (reference sequence). CDR3 nucleotide sequence: TGTGCCAGCAGTCCGGGACTAGATATCTACGAGCAGTACTTC. Residues: CASSPGLDIYEQYF.

This clone was recorded a few times. The V and J genes are TRBV6-4 and TRBJ2-3; 14 bases are a match to TRBD2. Germline lookup yields CDR1 MRHNA and CDR2 SNTAGT. The CDR3 covers 15 residues. With 4 bases clipped from V and 6 bases from J, the junction kept 3 bases outside the gene matches. CDR3 in amino acids: CASSVGLAGEDTQYF. In nucleotides, the CDR3 is TGTGCCAGCAGTGTGGGACTAGCGGGGGAGGATACGCAGTATTTT.